This record covers a single T cell receptor beta chain. The entry originates in a study of blood T cells in healthy people across ages. It was with a sample-barcoded 5' primer and a J-beta primer mix that a second PCR of about 7 to 12 cycles was run. Samples each returned at least 2.5 million CDR3-containing paired-end reads. One entry per CDR3 protein results from TCRdb running MiXCR on the 5' RACE reads. The sample lists about 1 million distinct CDR3 sequences, less than 50% occurring once. Germline CDR1 and CDR2: PRHDT and FYEKMQ (reference sequence). The CDR3 loop spans 13 amino acids. V was cut by 3 bases and J by 11 bases, with 16 bases left in between.

Sequenced material: blood. The chain combines TRBV13 with TRBJ2-5; no firm D call. This TCR derives from a woman aged 55-69 years in good health. CDR3: CASSLVRLRKQYF. CDR3 bases: TGTGCCAGCAGCTTGGTACGGCTTCGCAAGCAGTACTTC.